This is a list of T cell receptor beta chains from one sample in a study of technical replicates of blood from a few donors. Using immunoSEQ multiplex PCR, the repertoire was profiled, and TCRdb retains in-frame clones only, with some absent. The sample holds some 74,000 clones; roughly 92% are singletons and the top ten take around 0.38%. Specimen: T cells isolated from PBMCs. The receptors were gathered from a human donor in good health. CDR3s include the opening cysteine and the closing phenylalanine or tryptophan. D genes are given only for firm matches.

cdr3_aa	v_call	d_call	j_call
CASSKGKLAGAGAKNIQYF	TRBV21-1	.	TRBJ2-4
CASSLDRFTREGIFF	TRBV11-2	TRBD2	TRBJ2-1
CASGQETDTQYF	TRBV27	.	TRBJ2-3
CATPTGAGELFF	TRBV2	TRBD1	TRBJ2-2
CASSLSLGTSGTHNEQFF	TRBV4-3	TRBD2	TRBJ2-1
CASSLSPGNTMNTEAFF	TRBV7-3	.	TRBJ1-1
CASSMTDSNYGYTF	TRBV7-9	.	TRBJ1-2
CASSQAGGERRGYGYTF	TRBV4-2	TRBD1	TRBJ1-2
CASSQKSGLNSNQPQHF	TRBV4-1	.	TRBJ1-5
CSVSGGEDQPQHF	TRBV29-1	.	TRBJ1-5
CASSLGGDGELFF	TRBV7-3	.	TRBJ2-2
CASSRGQLTEAFF	TRBV11-2	TRBD1	TRBJ1-1
CATSRDEQVQPQHF	TRBV15	.	TRBJ1-5
CASSLGGGYTF	TRBV7-9	.	TRBJ1-2
CASSQGQNSNQPQHF	TRBV4-1	.	TRBJ1-5
CASSLFTGNTEAFF	TRBV27	.	TRBJ1-1
CASSSDRTLTEAFF	TRBV19	.	TRBJ1-1
CASLGQAYEQYF	TRBV2	.	TRBJ2-7
CASTSGATGELFF	TRBV6-5	TRBD2	TRBJ2-2
CASTFGQANYGYTF	TRBV10-3	TRBD1	TRBJ1-2
CAYSGTGLYTNEKLFF	TRBV5-4	TRBD1	TRBJ1-4
CASSFPPNTDTQYF	TRBV5-1	.	TRBJ2-3
CASSSRDRAYEQYF	TRBV7-2	TRBD1	TRBJ2-7
CASSLGQGVAAFF	TRBV5-5	TRBD1	TRBJ1-1
CASSVTGAGSINEKLFF	TRBV7-6	TRBD1	TRBJ1-4
CASSHGTGINYGYTF	TRBV7-8	TRBD1	TRBJ1-2
CASSFTDTQYF	TRBV25-1	.	TRBJ2-3
CASSVYFGANVLTF	TRBV5-6	.	TRBJ2-6
CASSPGLAGGYEQYF	TRBV7-6	TRBD2	TRBJ2-7
CASTRLAGGVDTQYF	TRBV2	TRBD2	TRBJ2-3
CASSVGPRVRSKNIQYF	TRBV9	.	TRBJ2-4
CASSLVPGTGNQPQHF	TRBV7-2	TRBD1	TRBJ1-5
CASSVGGGQETQYF	TRBV9	TRBD2	TRBJ2-5
CASSVPTGGLAGDYNEQFF	TRBV19	TRBD2	TRBJ2-1
CASSSPGLNYNEQFF	TRBV7-3	TRBD2	TRBJ2-1
CASSERVYSNQPQHF	TRBV19	.	TRBJ1-5
CASTQGRDFYEQYF	TRBV19	.	TRBJ2-7
CASSSGQGTNGYTF	TRBV27	TRBD1	TRBJ1-2
CASSLGRGYGYTF	TRBV28	TRBD1	TRBJ1-2
CASSLSRANTEAFF	TRBV27	.	TRBJ1-1
CASSVGGGELFF	TRBV9	.	TRBJ2-2
CASSISGVPGELFF	TRBV19	.	TRBJ2-2
CASSPPVVAPYNEQFF	TRBV5-4	.	TRBJ2-1
CASSASGLANEQFF	TRBV9	.	TRBJ2-1
CASSLPGQPQHF	TRBV6-6	.	TRBJ1-5
CASSFALTNTGELFF	TRBV27	.	TRBJ2-2
CASKEITSTDTQYF	TRBV27	.	TRBJ2-3
CASSPLHGEGYEQYF	TRBV18	.	TRBJ2-7
CASSLWTGSTEAFF	TRBV5-4	TRBD1	TRBJ1-1
CAWSGNIYGYTF	TRBV30	.	TRBJ1-2
CASSPKGVGYEQYF	TRBV18	.	TRBJ2-7
CASSFSLNEQYF	TRBV7-2	.	TRBJ2-7
CASTPGRSYEQYF	TRBV19	.	TRBJ2-7
CASSRRVATGELFF	TRBV13	.	TRBJ2-2
CSADSDRVGNTIYF	TRBV29-1	TRBD1	TRBJ1-3
CASSVGQGDQPQHF	TRBV11-2	TRBD1	TRBJ1-5
CASSSISTGLAGLARAYEQYF	TRBV18	TRBD2	TRBJ2-7
CAIKQGAENGYTF	TRBV28	TRBD1	TRBJ1-2
CAISESTATYNEQFF	TRBV10-3	.	TRBJ2-1